This T cell receptor (beta chain) was recovered during a study of blood T cell repertoires in COVID-19. In the study overall: COVID-19 samples, acute and convalescent, were from the United States, Italy and Spain. In each case, the material was cDNA or gDNA derived from T cells, B-cell-depleted T cells, or PBMCs.

Trimming removed 4 bases at V and 5 bases at J, with 16 bases between. The CDR3 runs to 14 residues. Germline CDR1 and CDR2: SGHNT and YYREEE (reference sequence). As handled by the study authors: Reference gene primer amplification gave nucleated cell count estimates. Sequencing was performed with immunoSEQ multiplex PCR; in TCRdb, only in-frame clones are kept and a portion is missing. V, J and clone size are taken as reported in that table, and D and trimming were inferred from the DNA itself. The sample records 71,000 or so clones, 86% being singletons. The rearrangement uses TRBV5-4 and TRBJ2-7; TRBD1 is a possible D gene (7 bases). Specimen: peripheral blood. The receptor was derived from a man older than 75 in a cohort sampled during active COVID-19. The CDR3 here is CASSRPAGGHEQYF. The CDR3 region has the DNA TGTGCCAGCAGCCGGCCGGCAGGGGGGCACGAGCAGTACTTC.